The clone carrying this TCR beta chain was picked up many times. TCRdb re-called the reads through MiXCR, storing one row per CDR3 protein. Counted here are just under 300,000 distinct CDR3 sequences, around 9.6% occurring once; the ten biggest clones make up around 2.5%. Per the germline V gene, CDR1 is SGHTA and CDR2 is FQGNSA. The CDR3 runs to 18 residues. Trimming stripped 7 bases from V and 2 bases from J, with 21 bases between. This sample was included in a study of T cell repertoires in cytomegalovirus infection. The source of this sequence is a human donor in good health (CMV status not recorded). Some clones in this sample may be carry-over from other donors' samples. The chain combines TRBV7-2 with TRBJ1-6; D perhaps matches TRBD1 (5 bases). The sequenced material came from PBMCs. The CDR3 DNA follows: TGTGCCAGCACCTCCCTGGGTGGCCCGGGGGCCTATAATTCACCCCTCCACTTT. Translation: CASTSLGGPGAYNSPLHF.